This T cell receptor (beta chain) was profiled in a study of cytomegalovirus exposure and HLA in healthy donors. The CDR3 has 12 residues. Germline lookup yields CDR1 SEHNR and CDR2 FQNEAQ (reference sequence). With regard to this clone: Its specificity is not known. The junction differs from germline at one of its ends, possibly a read error.

The PCR was carried out with 60 Vbeta primers and 13 Jbeta primers. Method: immunoSEQ multiplex PCR; TCRdb's copy keeps in-frame clones and lacks some. The data contain some 140,000 clones, roughly 80% of them singletons. Study-wide points: In a later analysis, HLA-associated TCR beta chains were more clonally expanded than equally common others.

Sequencing was performed on PBMCs. The origin of this receptor is a woman between 40 and 55 years old in good health and CMV-seronegative. This rearrangement joins TRBV7-9 to TRBJ2-1; perhaps TRBD1 as D (5 bases). The CDR3 nucleotides read TGTTCCAGCAGCTTAGGAGCCGGACACCGAGTCTTC. Its translation: CSSSLGAGHRVF.